This entry describes one TCR beta chain. This clonotype showed up many times. Its antigen specificity is not known. Per-base qualities were not stored, and no clone one base away is much larger. These data are taken from a study of human T cells and chemical hapten exposure (dated by TCRdb to the early 2020s). The study in broad terms: Libraries were pooled for sequencing, and per-sample TCR yields varied mainly because of small differences in library volumes within the pool. For every blood RNA sample, sequencing covered both the TCR alpha and TCR beta chains. Peripheral blood TCR repertoire changes were tracked in vivo in alopecia patients during primary and secondary sensitization to the hapten diphenylcyclopropenone (DPC). What the work shows at the level of the full study, not this receptor alone: No change with DPC sensitization was found in the number of TCRs above 1 in 1000 frequency, and no evidence of global repertoire structure alterations was found. Repeated subsampling changed both the strength of the expansion versus patch-test correlation and the threshold at which the correlation became significant.

Libraries were built with RACE. Sequencing was performed on a NextSeq 500. During library preparation, unique molecular identifiers were attached to individual cDNA molecules so that TCRs could be counted quantitatively and reproducibly. The paper's processing steps were these. Samples had a median of about 90,000 TCRs, with a range from roughly 23,224 to 700,000. V, J and CDR3 annotation of the TCR reads was carried out using the Decombinator software suite. For PS versus PT1 abundance plots, all samples were subsampled to the same number of TCRs (28,000). TCRs were defined as expanded if absent before sensitization and observed at least eight times at the 2-week time point. The raw public data were reprocessed by TCRdb itself: fastp quality trimming at Q25, MiXCR clonotype calling, in-frame beta chains only. Identical CDR3 proteins give one entry, which carries the most common genes and DNA. The authors' filters were not applied to this entry. This sample has tens of thousands of distinct CDR3 sequences in its table, and 6.5% to 8.5% of those were observed once. The top ten clonotypes cover 9.9% of the sample.

This specimen's time point label, per the study, means: healthy volunteer bleed at 2 weeks. Total RNA was extracted from unfractionated whole blood collected in Tempus Blood RNA tubes. A handful of healthy volunteers were used as TCR sequencing controls and were bled at day 0, 2 weeks and 6 weeks. Its CDR3 holds 14 amino acids, cysteine through phenylalanine. Only the CDR3 portion is preserved as DNA: 42 bases, with reading frame beginning at the first base. Relative to germline, V is missing 2 bases and J is missing 5 bases, with 5 bases of the junction outside any gene match. The CDR1 and CDR2 encoded by the germline V gene are SGHRS and YFSETQ.

The chain couples TRBV5-1 to TRBJ2-5, with 8 bases matching TRBD1. Sample: whole blood. This receptor was obtained from a human donor in good health. Some clones in this sample may be carry-over from other donors' samples. The CDR3 region: CASSFQGAGETQYF. DNA sequence: TGCGCCAGCAGCTTCCAGGGGGCTGGGGAGACCCAGTACTTC.